This T cell receptor (beta chain) originates from a study of T cells in Graves' hyperthyroidism and ophthalmopathy. Study-wide background: Pretreatment peripheral blood was obtained at initial diagnosis.

This clonotype was counted ten times or more. RNA transcripts yielded amplified TCR beta CDR3 regions. Carried out on the TCR CDR3, a first-round RT-PCR used the HTBI primer set. TCRdb fed the multiplex PCR reads into MiXCR, producing one record per CDR3 protein. The repertoire has over 350,000 distinct CDR3 sequences, approximately 14% of them found once; the top ten carry about 12%. Source material: blood. The clonotype was recovered from a man younger than 35 with Graves' ophthalmopathy.

DNA of the CDR3: TGTGCCAGCAGTCCGGCGACTAGCGGAACCTACGAGCAGTACTTC. Its translation: CASSPATSGTYEQYF. The V call is TRBV27, the J call TRBJ2-7; 9 bases match TRBD2. Germline assignment: CDR1 MNHEY and CDR2 SMNVEV (reference sequence). With V trimmed by 5 bases and J by 2 bases, 7 bases remained unmatched. This CDR3 has 15 amino acids.